These 27 T cell receptor beta chains originate from one sample sequenced in a study of human T cells and chemical hapten exposure (dated by TCRdb to 2020 to 2023). The label giving this sample's time point can be read as: patch test 2, 6 weeks after DPC sensitization. In the paper's terms, the treatment or condition label means: therapeutic diphenylcyclopropenone sensitization with weekly scalp DPC. To prepare the library, RACE was applied. Instrument used: NextSeq 500. Starting from the raw public reads, TCRdb applied fastp trimming at Q25, assembled clones with MiXCR and retained in-frame beta chains. Here each entry gathers all rows of one CDR3 protein and keeps the most common genes and DNA. In all, the sample holds some 99,000 distinct CDR3 sequences, and about a tenth of those were seen once. Jointly, the top ten make up 3% to 3.5% of the sample. The material sequenced was whole blood, taken in connection with sensitization to the hapten diphenylcyclopropenone (DPC). Source of these receptors: a woman in her thirties or forties with alopecia areata. Some clones in this sample may be carry-over from other donors' samples.

The chain combines TRBV12-3 or TRBV12-4 with TRBJ2-3; D not certain. The V end lost 6 bases, the J end lost 5 bases, and 12 bases lay between the germline ends. The CDR3 covers 13 residues. Written as DNA, the CDR3 is TGTGCCAGCAGCCCTGCGGCTAGAGATACGCAGTATTTT. It translates to CASSPAARDTQYF.

This clonotype has just a few counts. DNA of the CDR3: TGTGCCAGCAGCTTAGTTGCCTCCGGGGAGCTGTTTTTT. It encodes CASSLVASGELFF. This sequence joins TRBV7-8 and TRBJ2-2; no clear D gene. This CDR3 has 13 residues. Germline V gene sequence: CDR1 SGHVS, CDR2 FQNEAQ. Trimming left V 1 base short and J 6 bases short, with 6 bases between.

This rearrangement joins TRBV5-4 to TRBJ1-2, with a possible D match to TRBD1 (6 bases). V was pared by 0 bases and J by 4 bases, with 13 bases between. The CDR3 extends over 15 amino acids. Germline V gene sequence: CDR1 SGHNT, CDR2 YYREEE (reference sequence). CDR3 in amino acids: CASSLARQAPYGYTF. The DNA for the CDR3 is TGTGCCAGCAGCTTGGCCCGACAGGCTCCCTATGGCTACACCTTC. The variable domain in full, with the rest retrieved from reference TRBV5-4 and TRBJ1-2, is ETGVTQSPTHLIKTRGQQVTLRCSSQSGHNTVSWYQQALGQGPQFIFQYYREEENGRGNFPPRFSGLQFPNYSSELNVNALELDDSALYLCASSLARQAPYGYTFGSGTRLTVV.

The chain has TRBV5-1 and TRBJ2-1; 8 nucleotides match TRBD1. This CDR3 comprises 14 residues. Per the germline V gene, CDR1 is SGHRS and CDR2 is YFSETQ. J was trimmed by 5 bases and V by 0 bases; bases with no gene match: 1. The CDR3 sequence: CASSLVQGDNEQFF. The CDR3 nucleotides are TGCGCCAGCAGCTTGGTACAGGGGGACAATGAGCAGTTCTTC.

The chain employs TRBV10-3 and TRBJ2-3; 8 nucleotides match TRBD2. Germline CDR1 reads ENHRY; CDR2 reads SYGVKD. The CDR3 spans 13 residues. Trimming removed 6 bases from V and 4 bases from J; junction bases left unmatched: 3. This CDR3 reads CAISPGGPDTQYF. The CDR3 DNA is TGTGCCATCAGCCCGGGGGGGCCAGATACGCAGTATTTT.

This clonotype was seen ten or more times. The chain joins TRBV5-4 to TRBJ2-3, with 7 bases lining up with TRBD1. The germline V gene has CDR1 SGHNT and CDR2 YYREEE (reference sequence). The trim removed 7 bases at V and 4 bases at J, leaving 0 bases unmatched. This CDR3 spans 11 amino acids. CDR3 sequence reads: CASQGADTQYF. CDR3 nucleotide sequence: TGTGCCAGCCAGGGGGCAGATACGCAGTATTTT.

The gene calls are TRBV6-6 and TRBJ2-7, with no clear D. CDR1 MNHNY and CDR2 SVGAGI come from the germline V gene (reference sequence). The CDR3 length is 12 residues. Trimming removed 6 bases from V and 9 bases from J, with 15 bases in between. CDR3 residues: CASRPEIHRQYF. The CDR3 DNA reads TGTGCCAGCAGACCCGAAATTCACAGGCAGTACTTC.

This clonotype was picked up many times. The chain is built from TRBV27 and TRBJ1-2; D is unclear. V lost 2 bases to trimming and J lost 3 bases, with 10 bases between them. The CDR3 contains 14 residues. The germline V gene has CDR1 MNHEY and CDR2 SMNVEV (reference sequence). The CDR3 spells CASSLAGGYYGYTF. In DNA form, the CDR3 reads TGTGCCAGCAGTTTAGCTGGAGGTTACTATGGCTACACCTTC.

The chain links TRBV18 to TRBJ1-4; 8 bases align to TRBD1. Unmatched junction bases numbered 1, after V lost 1 base and J lost 3 bases. CDR1 and CDR2 from the germline V gene are KGHSH and LQKENI. The CDR3 loop spans 15 amino acids. DNA for the CDR3: TGTGCCAGCTCACCACGGACAGGGTCTAATGAAAAACTGTTTTTT. As protein: CASSPRTGSNEKLFF.

The chain combines TRBV12-3 or TRBV12-4 with TRBJ2-7; D is unresolved. This CDR3 has 12 residues. V shed 5 bases and J shed 2 bases, with 7 bases lying between them. DNA of the CDR3: TGTGCCAGCAGTCCGAGAGCCTACGAGCAGTACTTC. Translating it yields CASSPRAYEQYF.

In its sample, this clonotype was seen many times. The J gene is TRBJ1-1, the V gene TRBV20-1; a possible D gene is TRBD1 (5 bases). The V and J ends lost 6 bases and 11 bases respectively, with 25 bases between them. The CDR3 sequence is 14 residues long. Germline assignment: CDR1 DFQATT and CDR2 SNEGSKA (reference sequence). The CDR3 loop reads CSAVSSGVNTWAFF. The DNA of the CDR3 is TGCAGTGCCGTATCTTCGGGGGTAAACACGTGGGCTTTCTTT.

This clonotype was detected ten times or more. The rearrangement uses TRBV7-8 and TRBJ2-7; 9 nucleotides align to TRBD2. This CDR3 is 19 amino acids long. Germline V CDR1 and CDR2: SGHVS, FQNEAQ. Losses at the gene ends were 2 bases for V and 7 bases for J; bases not matched to a gene: 21. CDR3 sequence reads: CASSLTLRGGQRGAGEQYF. The DNA for the CDR3 is TGTGCCAGCAGCTTAACCCTCCGCGGGGGGCAGCGGGGGGCTGGTGAGCAGTACTTC.

This clonotype has at least ten counts. At one end the junction does not follow the germline gene, possibly because of a read error. V is TRBV7-2 and J is TRBJ2-7; 10 nucleotides line up with TRBD2. This CDR3 is built from 14 residues. Per germline, CDR1 SGHTA and CDR2 FQGNSA. The CDR3 here is CASRLAGGSYEQYF. The CDR3 DNA reads as TGTGCCAGCAGGTTAGCGGGGGGCTCCTACGAGCAGTACTTC.

Many counts were recorded for this clonotype. This chain joins TRBV7-2 and TRBJ2-2; 10 bases align to TRBD2. This CDR3 is 17 amino acids long. Germline V gives CDR1 SGHTA, CDR2 FQGNSA. The trim removed 1 base at V and 3 bases at J, leaving 5 bases unmatched. This CDR3 reads CASSLEGSGGYTGELFF. CDR3 sequence (DNA): TGTGCCAGCAGCTTAGAGGGTAGCGGGGGGTACACCGGGGAGCTGTTTTTT.

This clonotype was seen many times. The chain joins TRBV9 to TRBJ1-5, with 7 bases fitting TRBD1. The CDR3 loop spans 15 amino acids. From germline, CDR1 is SGDLS and CDR2 YYNGEE. J gave up 3 bases and V 0 bases, and 3 bases lay outside the gene matches. In nucleotides, the CDR3 is TGTGCCAGCAGCGTAGGACAGGGTTCCAATCAGCCCCAGCATTTT. It codes for CASSVGQGSNQPQHF. The full variable domain, with the rest looked up from reference TRBV9 and TRBJ1-5, is DSGVTQTPKHLITATGQRVTLRCSPRSGDLSVYWYQQSLDQGLQFLIQYYNGEERAKGNILERFSAQQFPDLHSELNLSSLELGDSALYFCASSVGQGSNQPQHFGDGTRLSIL.

This clonotype turned up a few times. This CDR3 reads CASSRASDTQYF. The CDR3 DNA sequence: TGTGCCAGCAGTCGGGCGTCCGATACGCAGTATTTT. The chain employs TRBV6-5 and TRBJ2-3; D ambiguous. Germline V gene sequence: CDR1 MNHEY, CDR2 SVGAGI. The CDR3 totals 12 residues. V lost 5 bases, J lost 6 bases, and 9 bases lay in between.

This clonotype was observed many times. V and J are TRBV11-2 and TRBJ2-7, with 7 bases that match TRBD1. Germline CDR1 is SGHAT and CDR2 is FQNNGV. Trimming removed 1 base from V and 3 bases from J; junction bases left unmatched: 6. This CDR3 has 15 amino acids. CDR3: CASSLGTGVGYEQYF. CDR3 nucleotides: TGTGCCAGCAGCTTAGGAACAGGGGTGGGCTACGAGCAGTACTTC.

This clonotype was found a few times. The V and J genes are TRBV19 and TRBJ1-5; weak D call: TRBD1 (5 bases). V was pared by 10 bases and J by 5 bases, with 15 bases between. There are 13 residues in the CDR3. The germline V gene has CDR1 LNHDA and CDR2 SQIVND (reference sequence). CDR3 nucleotide sequence: TGTGCCACCCGTCAGGGTCGTCATCAGCCCCAGCATTTT. The encoded protein is CATRQGRHQPQHF.

This clonotype appeared many times. The V gene is TRBV27, the J gene TRBJ1-5; TRBD1 aligns across 9 bases. This CDR3 region has 17 residues. With 4 bases clipped from V and 3 bases from J, the junction kept 10 bases outside the gene matches. The germline V gene has CDR1 MNHEY and CDR2 SMNVEV (reference sequence). CDR3 in DNA: TGTGCCAGCAGTTCAAACCCGGGACAGGGCTTCAATCAGCCCCAGCATTTT. It is translated as CASSSNPGQGFNQPQHF.

The rearrangement links TRBV6-2 or TRBV6-3 to TRBJ2-5; 7 bases agree with TRBD1. Germline V gene sequence: CDR1 MNHEY, CDR2 SVGEGT. With V trimmed by 2 bases and J by 1 base, 4 bases remained unmatched. The CDR3 loop spans 15 amino acids. In nucleotides, the CDR3 is TGTGCCAGCAGTTACCCGGGACAGCGCCAAGAGACCCAGTACTTC. Amino acid sequence: CASSYPGQRQETQYF.

This clonotype occurred many times. This chain uses TRBV7-9 with TRBJ2-2; D is possibly TRBD2 (5 bases). The CDR3 totals 17 residues. Germline V gene lookup returns CDR1 SEHNR and CDR2 FQNEAQ (reference sequence). V was shortened by 4 bases and J by 1 base, with 16 bases between the two germline ends. This CDR3 is CASSSPLVGRNTGELFF. CDR3 coding DNA: TGTGCCAGCAGCTCCCCACTCGTAGGGAGGAACACCGGGGAGCTGTTTTTT.

This clonotype showed up many times. This chain links TRBV7-9 with TRBJ2-1; possible D gene TRBD2, 5 bases. There are 18 residues in the CDR3. The V gene lost 5 bases and the J gene lost 7 bases, with 27 bases spanning the gap. Germline CDR1 and CDR2: SEHNR and FQNEAQ (reference sequence). CDR3 in amino acids: CASSPDWGGGDPGNEQFF. CDR3 nucleotides: TGTGCCAGCAGCCCCGATTGGGGTGGAGGAGACCCGGGGAATGAGCAGTTCTTC.

The chain recombines TRBV4-1 with TRBJ2-7; TRBD2 aligns across 7 bases. The CDR3 length is 13 residues. Trimming cost V 4 bases and J 3 bases; bases outside gene matches: 3. CDR1 and CDR2 (germline): MGHRA, YSYEKL. The CDR3, as DNA: TGCGCCAGCAGCCCGGGACTATTCTACGAGCAGTACTTC. Translation gives CASSPGLFYEQYF.

This clonotype has just a few counts. V usage is TRBV6-2 or TRBV6-3 and J usage is TRBJ2-7; 9 bases fit TRBD1. Looked up from germline, CDR1 is MNHEY and CDR2 is SVGEGT. J lost 6 bases, V lost 2 bases, and 11 bases had no gene match. The CDR3 runs 16 residues. This CDR3 is CASSYPPGQGLFEQYF. The DNA for the CDR3 is TGTGCCAGCAGTTACCCACCGGGACAGGGCCTCTTCGAGCAGTACTTC.

This clonotype was seen only a few times. This chain links TRBV20-1 with TRBJ1-2; possibly TRBD1 for D (5 bases). V gave up 0 bases and J gave up 2 bases, with 22 bases separating them. The CDR3 covers 18 residues. Germline loops: CDR1 DFQATT, CDR2 SNEGSKA (reference sequence). The DNA for the CDR3 is TGCAGTGCTAGAGAAACCATGCCGGGGCCATGGGGAAACTATGGCTACACCTTC. This translates into CSARETMPGPWGNYGYTF.

This clonotype was recorded many times. The CDR3: CASSPGQGLTGQETQYF. DNA for the CDR3: TGTGCCAGCAGCCCCGGACAGGGGTTAACCGGGCAAGAGACCCAGTACTTC. The chain employs TRBV3-1 and TRBJ2-5, with TRBD1 identical over 9 bases. V shed 4 bases, J shed 2 bases, and the junction held 11 bases outside the gene matches. Germline V gene sequence: CDR1 LGHDT, CDR2 YNNKEL (reference sequence). CDR3 length: 17 residues.

This clonotype has more than one count but fewer than ten. The chain carries TRBV7-2 and TRBJ2-4; no clear D. CDR1 is SGHTA, CDR2 FQGNSA, per germline. The CDR3 covers 13 residues. V was trimmed by 5 bases and J by 5 bases, leaving 10 bases between them. CDR3 protein: CASSPYGQNIQYF. The CDR3, as DNA: TGTGCCAGCAGCCCGTATGGCCAAAACATTCAGTACTTC. The entire variable domain, with the rest obtained from reference TRBV7-2 and TRBJ2-4, is as follows: GAGVSQSPSNKVTEKGKDVELRCDPISGHTALYWYRQSLGQGLEFLIYFQGNSAPDKSGLPSDRFSAERTGGSVSTLTIQRTQQEDSAVYLCASSPYGQNIQYFGAGTRLSVL.